These 12 T cell receptor beta chains came from one sample sequenced in a study of T cells in Graves' hyperthyroidism and ophthalmopathy. TCR beta CDR3 regions were amplified from RNA transcripts. The TCR CDR3 was amplified in a first-round RT-PCR using the HTBI primer set. From the multiplex PCR reads, TCRdb called clonotypes with MiXCR, one entry per CDR3 protein. The repertoire consists of about 260,000 distinct CDR3 sequences, with about 17% occurring once and the leading ten covering about 30%. The sample was blood. Receptor source: a woman under 30 with Graves' ophthalmopathy.

Many counts were recorded for this clonotype. This chain links TRBV5-1 with TRBJ1-2; unclear D gene. Germline V gene data show CDR1 as SGHRS and CDR2 as YFSETQ. CDR3 length equals 12 residues. V gave up 0 bases and J gave up 4 bases, with 4 bases separating them. The CDR3 DNA reads TGCGCCAGCAGCTTGGACACCTATGGCTACACCTTC. This encodes CASSLDTYGYTF.

This clonotype was picked up many times. The V and J genes are TRBV20-1 and TRBJ2-3; D call uncertain. V was trimmed by 0 bases and J by 2 bases, leaving 12 bases between them. CDR1 DFQATT and CDR2 SNEGSKA come from the germline V gene (reference sequence). The CDR3 covers 15 residues. The CDR3 nucleotides are TGCAGTGCTAGAGATCTCATAGGAAACACAGATACGCAGTATTTT. It encodes CSARDLIGNTDTQYF.

This clonotype was counted many times. CDR3 nucleotide sequence: TGTGCCACCAGCAGAGACCGAAAGGGCTACGAGCAGTACTTC. Its translation: CATSRDRKGYEQYF. The rearrangement joins TRBV15 to TRBJ2-7; no clear D gene. V was clipped by 0 bases and J by 3 bases, with 9 bases between them. The CDR3 is 14 residues long. CDR1 is LNHNV, CDR2 YYDKDF, per germline (reference sequence).

This clonotype showed up many times. The chain links TRBV7-9 to TRBJ2-5, with TRBD2 matching 10 bases. CDR3 length equals 14 residues. Germline V CDR1 and CDR2: SEHNR, FQNEAQ (reference sequence). V lost 5 bases to trimming and J lost 3 bases; unmatched junction nucleotides: 3. The CDR3, as DNA: TGTGCCAGCAGCCATCTAGCGGGAGAAGAGACCCAGTACTTC. As protein: CASSHLAGEETQYF.

This clonotype was detected ten times or more. V is TRBV24-1 and J is TRBJ1-4, with a weak D call TRBD1 (5 bases). The CDR3 runs 12 residues. Germline CDR1 is KGHDR and CDR2 is SFDVKD. V was trimmed by 6 bases and J by 8 bases, leaving 9 bases between them. The CDR3 is CATSFREEKLFF. The DNA for the CDR3 is TGTGCCACCAGTTTCAGGGAAGAAAAACTGTTTTTT.

This clonotype showed up many times. DNA for the CDR3: TGTGCCACCAGTGGGAGGGGGCCTAACTATGGCTACACCTTC. Translated, it gives CATSGRGPNYGYTF. This sequence joins TRBV24-1 and TRBJ1-2, with 7 bases lining up with TRBD1. This CDR3 is built from 14 residues. Germline V gene lookup returns CDR1 KGHDR and CDR2 SFDVKD. With V trimmed by 5 bases and J by 0 bases, 2 bases remained unmatched.

Regarding this clonotype: At one of its ends the junction is not consistent with the germline gene, which may arise from a read error. The chain has TRBV27 and TRBJ1-4; D not resolved. The CDR3 covers 14 residues. Germline-derived CDR1 and CDR2 are MNHEY and SMNVEV (reference sequence). The CDR3 bases are TGTGCCAACAGTTTCTCGGTGGCTAATGAAAAACTGTTTTTT. Translated: CANSFSVANEKLFF.

This clonotype was detected ten times or more. J is TRBJ2-5 and V is TRBV18; a possible D gene is TRBD1 (6 bases). Germline V gene data show CDR1 as KGHSH and CDR2 as LQKENI. Trimming took off 6 bases at V and 1 base at J, with 15 bases between the two ends. The CDR3 is 15 residues long. CDR3 loop: CASSQDRTTQETQYF. CDR3 DNA sequence: TGTGCCAGCTCCCAGGACAGAACTACCCAAGAGACCCAGTACTTC.

The CDR3 DNA reads TGCGCCAGCAGCCAAAATCGCAGCACAGATACGCAGTATTTT. It yields the protein CASSQNRSTDTQYF. The gene calls are TRBV4-1 and TRBJ2-3; D call uncertain. The V gene's germline CDR1 is MGHRA and CDR2 YSYEKL. V was pared by 2 bases and J by 0 bases, with 6 bases between. CDR3 length: 14 residues.

This clonotype was counted once. This chain uses TRBV20-1 with TRBJ2-1; 9 positions match TRBD2. The V gene end was trimmed by 0 bases and the J gene end by 4 bases; junction bases not matched to a gene: 4. CDR1 DFQATT and CDR2 SNEGSKA come from the germline V gene (reference sequence). This CDR3 comprises 15 residues. The CDR3 loop is CSARDAGGGYNEQFF. The CDR3 bases are TGCAGTGCTAGAGATGCGGGGGGGGGATACAATGAGCAGTTCTTC.

A remark on this clonotype: A much bigger clone sits one base away, suggesting this may be a read error. No conserved phenylalanine or tryptophan is present at the end of the CDR3, so a read error is the likely explanation. The chain recombines TRBV10-3 with TRBJ2-7; no definite D call. The CDR3 has 12 amino acids. Trimming took off 0 bases at V and 4 bases at J, with 4 bases between the two ends. The germline V gene has CDR1 ENHRY and CDR2 SYGVKD. In DNA form, the CDR3 reads TGTGCCATCAGTGAGTCTGAGTACGAGCAGTACATC. Protein sequence: CAISESEYEQYI.

This clonotype was picked up many times. The chain links TRBV7-9 to TRBJ2-3; 8 nucleotides align to TRBD2. With V trimmed by 1 base and J by 0 bases, 9 bases remained unmatched. This CDR3 spans 18 amino acids. Germline V gene data show CDR1 as SEHNR and CDR2 as FQNEAQ (reference sequence). The CDR3 spells CASSLEWISGRSTDTQYF. The DNA of the CDR3 is TGTGCCAGCAGCTTAGAGTGGATCAGCGGGAGAAGCACAGATACGCAGTATTTT.